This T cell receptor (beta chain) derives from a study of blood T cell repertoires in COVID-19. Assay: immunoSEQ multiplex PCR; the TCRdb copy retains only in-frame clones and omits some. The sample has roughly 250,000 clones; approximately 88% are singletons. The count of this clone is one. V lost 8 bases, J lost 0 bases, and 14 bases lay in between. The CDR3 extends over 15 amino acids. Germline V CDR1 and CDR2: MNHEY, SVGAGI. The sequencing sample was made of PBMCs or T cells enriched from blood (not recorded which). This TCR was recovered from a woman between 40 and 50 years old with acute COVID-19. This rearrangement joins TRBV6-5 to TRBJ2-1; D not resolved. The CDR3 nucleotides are TGTGCCAGCGGTTGGATGTCGGGCTCCTACAATGAGCAGTTCTTC. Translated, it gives CASGWMSGSYNEQFF.